This T cell receptor beta chain was profiled in a study of T cell responses to AZD1222 COVID-19 vaccine. Study-level findings and limits: Donors in the cohort were predominantly white British and more often female, and clonal diversity was possibly underestimated. Reports say nearly half of spike-specific TCRs go after unmutated variant regions.

Profiled with immunoSEQ multiplex PCR; TCRdb holds only in-frame clones, not every one. The profile shows roughly 70,000 clones, about 88% of them singletons. Samples with a second dose at about 4 or about 12 weeks were pooled together. On this clone: Its antigen is not known.

From germline, CDR1 is SGDLS and CDR2 YYNGEE. The ends lost 2 bases at V and 8 bases at J; junction bases unmatched: 13. The CDR3 is 17 residues long. The receptor was derived from an adult who received the AZD1222 COVID-19 vaccine. The rearrangement links TRBV9 to TRBJ1-2, with TRBD1 matching over 12 bases. The sequences come from peripheral blood, collected 28 days after the second AZD1222 dose. The CDR3 sequence: CASSVRDRGPPLGGYTF. In nucleotides, the CDR3 is TGTGCCAGCAGCGTCCGGGACAGGGGGCCTCCTCTCGGGGGCTACACCTTC.